Listed here are 3 T cell receptor beta chains from one sample, sequenced in a study of tumor T cells in aggressive B-cell lymphoma. Libraries were prepared by immunoSEQ multiplex PCR; TCRdb keeps only in-frame clonotypes and omits some of them. The sample has thousands of clones, around nine tenths seen once. Material: tumor tissue. These receptors were collected from an adult with diffuse large B cell lymphoma.

CDR3 sequence: CASSFGKDGAEAFF. As DNA, the CDR3 is TGTGCCAGCAGCTTCGGGAAAGACGGGGCTGAAGCTTTCTTT. V is TRBV7-8 and J is TRBJ1-1, with unresolved D. V shed 3 bases and J shed 6 bases, with 14 bases lying between them. Germline V gene data show CDR1 as SGHVS and CDR2 as FQNEAQ. This CDR3 spans 14 amino acids. The variable domain in full, completed from reference TRBV7-8 and TRBJ1-1, reads GAGVSQSPRYKVAKRGQDVALRCDPISGHVSLFWYQQALGQGPEFLTYFQNEAQLDKSGLPSDRFFAERPEGSVSTLKIQRTQQEDSAVYLCASSFGKDGAEAFFGQGTRLTVV.

In this sample, this clone turned up a few times. V usage is TRBV7-6 and J usage is TRBJ2-5, with 13 bases matching TRBD2. Germline values: CDR1 SGHVS, CDR2 FNYEAQ. The V segment lost 5 bases and the J segment 4 bases; nucleotides outside the gene matches: 7. The CDR3 length is 16 residues. The CDR3 DNA is TGTGCCAGCAGCACTACACTAGCGGGGGGGAGAGAGACCCAGTACTTC. It codes for CASSTTLAGGRETQYF.

The V call is TRBV4-1, the J call TRBJ1-1; TRBD1 is a possible D gene (5 bases). Germline V gene lookup returns CDR1 MGHRA and CDR2 YSYEKL. Trimming removed 1 base at V and 9 bases at J, with 15 bases between. This CDR3 has 14 amino acids. The CDR3 DNA follows: TGCGCCAGCAGCCAAGTTAATTTGGCAGGGAAAGCTTTCTTT. This gives the protein CASSQVNLAGKAFF.